The T cell receptor (beta chain) described here comes from a study of T cell responses to AZD1222 COVID-19 vaccine. Findings and caveats of the study: Females outnumbered males among donors, who were mostly white British; clonal diversity was possibly underestimated. Researchers report vaccine-associated CD4 TCRs spanning spike, with dominance at 160-218 and 743-854.

About this clone: Its antigen is still unknown.

Generated by immunoSEQ multiplex PCR, the TCRdb table keeps only in-frame clones and is missing some. The sample has some 150,000 clones, approximately 85% seen once. Trimming took 5 bases from V and 8 from J; bases not matched to a gene: 11. CDR1 is MNHEY and CDR2 is SMNVEV in the germline V gene (reference sequence). The length of the CDR3 is 15 residues. This chain joins TRBV27 and TRBJ1-5; 8 nucleotides line up with TRBD1. Sequencing used peripheral blood, obtained on day 0 of AZD1222 vaccination. This TCR was recovered from an adult in good health. Here the CDR3 reads CASSPRTGRGEPQHF. The CDR3 region has the DNA TGTGCCAGCAGTCCAAGGACAGGGCGGGGGGAGCCCCAGCATTTT.